A selection of T cell receptor beta chains follows, all from one sample in a study of blood T cell repertoires in COVID-19. The assay was immunoSEQ multiplex PCR, and TCRdb's table has in-frame clones only and misses some. The sample records around 200,000 clones, roughly 80% being singletons. The sequencing input was peripheral blood. The receptors were gathered from a woman of 80 years or more with acute or convalescent COVID-19. The conserved cysteine and the conserved F or W are not part of the CDR3 here.

J gene: TRBJ2-5
V gene: TRBV11-3
CDR3 protein: ASSLDSSAQY

J gene: TRBJ2-3
V gene: TRBV27
CDR3 protein: ASSGVMADTQY

J gene: TRBJ2-2
V gene: TRBV5-1
CDR3 protein: ASSLVAGGTGELF

J gene: TRBJ1-4
V gene: TRBV7-3
CDR3 protein: ASSFSAPATNEKLF

J gene: TRBJ1-4
V gene: TRBV20-1
CDR3 protein: SAEQDEKLF

J gene: TRBJ2-7
V gene: TRBV11-2
CDR3 protein: ASNPQGYEQY

J gene: TRBJ2-1
V gene: TRBV5-4
CDR3 protein: ASSSSGGLGSYNEQF

J gene: TRBJ2-7
V gene: TRBV7-2
CDR3 protein: ASRLVPESYEQY

J gene: TRBJ2-7
V gene: TRBV5-6
CDR3 protein: ASSLLASGNDEQY

J gene: TRBJ2-5
V gene: TRBV5-4
CDR3 protein: ASSLAGTEETQY

J gene: TRBJ2-3
V gene: TRBV11-3
CDR3 protein: ASSLLTGIGTDTQY

J gene: TRBJ2-5
V gene: TRBV27
CDR3 protein: ASSLRGPGQGTQY

J gene: TRBJ2-5
V gene: TRBV3-1/TRBV3-2
CDR3 protein: ASSQASGGGGETQY

J gene: TRBJ2-5
V gene: TRBV7-2
CDR3 protein: ASSPLRSGTGQETQY

J gene: TRBJ2-7
V gene: TRBV30
CDR3 protein: AWSSKGVRDEQY

J gene: TRBJ2-6
V gene: TRBV6-5
CDR3 protein: ASRSGHSGANVLT

J gene: TRBJ2-7
V gene: TRBV2
CDR3 protein: ASTIQQGYEQY

J gene: TRBJ2-5
V gene: TRBV7-9
CDR3 protein: ASSSPGLGGAPQETQY

J gene: TRBJ1-5
V gene: TRBV19
CDR3 protein: ASSSQQHSNQPQH

J gene: TRBJ1-1
V gene: TRBV30
CDR3 protein: AWRSLRGRNTEAF

J gene: TRBJ1-6
V gene: TRBV9
CDR3 protein: ASSGQGTHSPLH

J gene: TRBJ2-5
V gene: TRBV18
CDR3 protein: ASSPLVQETQY